A selection of T cell receptor beta chains follows, all from one sample in a study of CD8 T cells in Susac syndrome. TCRdb re-analysed the immunoSEQ multiplex PCR reads in MiXCR, keeping a single row per CDR3 protein. The table shows approximately 150,000 distinct CDR3 sequences, with approximately 79% occurring only once. The sequenced material came from CD8+ T cells from PBMCs. These receptors were obtained from a human donor with multiple sclerosis. The CDR3 runs from the conserved cysteine through the conserved F or W. The D gene is left open where the match is weak. A row's size may be missing; if present it is once, few, many or a size class.

clone size	D gene	J gene	V gene	CDR3 DNA	CDR3 protein
once	.	TRBJ1-2	TRBV19	TGTGCCAGTAGTATCGGGGCAGCTCCGGCCACCTTC	CASSIGAAPATF
.	.	TRBJ1-1	TRBV7-2	TGTGCCAGCAGCTTGATGACTGAAGCTTTCTTT	CASSLMTEAFF
.	TRBD2	TRBJ2-3	TRBV29-1	TGCAGCGCCGACGGACTAGCGGGAGGTCCAGATACGCAGTATTTT	CSADGLAGGPDTQYF
few	.	TRBJ2-4	TRBV11-2	TGTGCCAGCAGCTTCCTTGGGGACAAAAACATTCAGTACTTC	CASSFLGDKNIQYF
.	.	TRBJ1-5	TRBV28	TGTGCCAGCAGTTTTCCTACCGCACTTCCCCAGCCCCAGCATTTT	CASSFPTALPQPQHF
.	.	TRBJ2-3	TRBV29-1	TGCAGCGTTGAACTAGGGGTCGCAGATACGCAGTATTTT	CSVELGVADTQYF
.	.	TRBJ2-3	TRBV4-3	TGCGCCAGCAGCCCCCTCTTAGGATCGGGTTATTCTAGCACAGATACGCAGTATTTT	CASSPLLGSGYSSTDTQYF
.	.	TRBJ2-1	TRBV20-1	TGCAGTGCTGAGCGGGACAGCGCGCAAGTCTACAATGAGCAGTTCTTC	CSAERDSAQVYNEQFF
.	TRBD1	TRBJ1-2	TRBV4-3	TGCGCCAGCAGCCAGACGGGACAGGGGCGAAACTATGGCTACACCTTC	CASSQTGQGRNYGYTF
.	.	TRBJ2-2	TRBV9	TGTGCCAGCAGCGTAAATAGGCAACTCTACACCGGGGAGCTGTTTTTT	CASSVNRQLYTGELFF
.	.	TRBJ1-3	TRBV5-6	TGTGCCAGCAGCTCGACAGGCCTCTCTGGAAACACCATATATTTT	CASSSTGLSGNTIYF
.	.	TRBJ1-6	TRBV5-1	TGCGCCAGCAGCTTCATGGCAGGGGATTATAATTCACCCCTCCACTTT	CASSFMAGDYNSPLHF
few	TRBD2	TRBJ2-5	TRBV5-6	TGTGCCAGCAGCTCAACTAGCGGGGGGGCAAAGTTGGGAGAAGAGACCCAGTACTTC	CASSSTSGGAKLGEETQYF
.	TRBD1	TRBJ1-1	TRBV6-6	TGTGCCAGCAGTTACTCGGACAGGGCGATGAACACTGAAGCTTTCTTT	CASSYSDRAMNTEAFF
few	.	TRBJ2-7	TRBV5-5	TGTGCCAGCAGCTTGGTCTACTCCAGCTCCTACGAGCAGTACTTC	CASSLVYSSSYEQYF
.	.	TRBJ1-1	TRBV9	TGTGCCAGCAGCGTAGGGGGACGGGGTAGTTATACTGAAGCTTTCTTT	CASSVGGRGSYTEAFF
.	TRBD2	TRBJ2-2	TRBV19	TGTGCCAGTAGTATGGGGACTAGTCCCGGGGAGCTGTTTTTT	CASSMGTSPGELFF
.	TRBD2	TRBJ2-3	TRBV13	TGTGCCAGCAGCTTATGGACTAGGGATATCCCGGGCACAGATACGCAGTATTTT	CASSLWTRDIPGTDTQYF
.	.	TRBJ2-3	TRBV6-1	TGTGCCAGCAGTGAACAGGACAGTTTTTATACCGATACGCAGTATTTT	CASSEQDSFYTDTQYF
few	.	TRBJ1-6	TRBV4-1	TGCGCCAGCAGCCAACCCCAAGCGTCACCCCTCCACTTT	CASSQPQASPLHF
.	TRBD1	TRBJ1-2	TRBV27	TGTGCCAGCAGTTTAGGGCCCGGGACAGACAATGGCTACACCTTC	CASSLGPGTDNGYTF
.	TRBD1	TRBJ2-1	TRBV7-9	TGTGCCAGCAGGCCTGGCCGACAGGGGAATGAGCAGTTCTTC	CASRPGRQGNEQFF
few	.	TRBJ1-1	TRBV21-1	TGTGCCAGCAGCAAAGTCCGGGGGGGCGCGGGGACTGAAGCTTTCTTT	CASSKVRGGAGTEAFF
.	.	TRBJ2-2	TRBV4-3	TGCGCCAGCAGCCAAGGGCCAGTTGCCGACTTAAACACCGGGGAGCTGTTTTTT	CASSQGPVADLNTGELFF
.	TRBD1	TRBJ1-2	TRBV7-8	TGTGCCAGCAGCTTAGTTGGGACAGGGCGGGATGGCTACACCTTC	CASSLVGTGRDGYTF
.	.	TRBJ1-5	TRBV10-3	TGTGCCATCAGTGAACCGGATCTTAATCAGCCCCAGCATTTT	CAISEPDLNQPQHF
.	.	TRBJ1-4	TRBV14	TGTGCCAGCAGCCCCTTGGGATCGGAAAAACTGTTTTTT	CASSPLGSEKLFF
.	TRBD1	TRBJ2-1	TRBV12-3/TRBV12-4	TGTGCCAGCACCCCAACCGGGACAGGGTCCTACAATGAGCAGTTCTTC	CASTPTGTGSYNEQFF
.	TRBD1	TRBJ1-1	TRBV10-3	TGTGCCATCAGGAGACAGGGACCCACTGAAGCTTTCTTT	CAIRRQGPTEAFF
once	.	TRBJ2-3	TRBV7-2	TGTGCCAGCAGCTTAACACAGGGATTCTCAGATACGCAGTATTTT	CASSLTQGFSDTQYF
few	.	TRBJ2-2	TRBV4-3	TGCGCCAGCAGCCAAGCGGAAGGCGGGGAGCTGTTTTTT	CASSQAEGGELFF
.	TRBD1	TRBJ1-5	TRBV20-1	TGCAGTGCTGGAGGGGACAGAGATCAGCCCCAGCATTTT	CSAGGDRDQPQHF
.	.	TRBJ1-5	TRBV12-3/TRBV12-4	TGTGCCTCGGGGGCAGTCCGACAGCCCCAGCATTTT	CASGAVRQPQHF
.	.	TRBJ2-1	TRBV6-2/TRBV6-3	TGTGCCAGCAGTTATGGAAGGAATGAGCAGTTCTTC	CASSYGRNEQFF
.	.	TRBJ2-1	TRBV29-1	TGCAGCGCCTACGACAATGAGCAGTTCTTC	CSAYDNEQFF
.	.	TRBJ1-1	TRBV7-9	TGTGCCAGCAGCTTATCATGGGTGCTCGGCACTTTAAACACTGAAGCTTTCTTT	CASSLSWVLGTLNTEAFF
.	.	TRBJ1-5	TRBV7-8	TGTGCCAGCAGCGAAAAGGGACCGGTCACCCGGTATCAGCCCCAGCATTTT	CASSEKGPVTRYQPQHF
few	.	TRBJ1-1	TRBV4-1	TGCGCCAGCAGCCAATATAGACAGGCTACGAACACTGAAGCTTTCTTT	CASSQYRQATNTEAFF
once	TRBD1	TRBJ2-2	TRBV5-4	TGTGCCAGCAGTCCCTCGCCGGGACAGGGCCCCGCCGGGGAGCTGTTTTTT	CASSPSPGQGPAGELFF
.	.	TRBJ2-1	TRBV30	TGTGCCTGGAGTGCACTACGGGGGTATGAGCAGTTCTTC	CAWSALRGYEQFF
.	.	TRBJ2-7	TRBV7-9	TGTGCCAGCAGCTTAGCACAGTACTACGAGCAGTACTTC	CASSLAQYYEQYF
.	TRBD1	TRBJ1-2	TRBV19	TGTGCCAGTAGTACCCACAGGGGTGACAACTATGGCTACACCTTC	CASSTHRGDNYGYTF
.	.	TRBJ1-2	TRBV9	TGTGCCAGCAGCGTGGCCCATGGGAAGAGGTACTATGGCTACACCTTC	CASSVAHGKRYYGYTF
.	.	TRBJ1-1	TRBV27	TGTGCCAGCAGTTTAACTTGGGACACGGTTCGTGAAGCTTTCTTT	CASSLTWDTVREAFF
.	TRBD2	TRBJ2-2	TRBV29-1	TGCAGCGTCCGCCTAGCGGGGGGGCTGGTGCTCGGGGAGCTGTTTTTT	CSVRLAGGLVLGELFF
.	.	TRBJ2-3	TRBV9	TGTGCCAGCAGCGTAGGTGGTGCCTACACAGATACGCAGTATTTT	CASSVGGAYTDTQYF
.	.	TRBJ1-2	TRBV29-1	TGCAGCGTTGAATTCACGGCGCCTTATGGCTACACCTTC	CSVEFTAPYGYTF
.	.	TRBJ1-2	TRBV12-3/TRBV12-4	TGTGCCAGCAGTTTAGAGACAGGCTTATTTTACGGCTACACCTTC	CASSLETGLFYGYTF
.	TRBD2	TRBJ2-3	TRBV7-2	TGTGCCAGCAACCGCGGGGGAGATACGCAGTATTTT	CASNRGGDTQYF